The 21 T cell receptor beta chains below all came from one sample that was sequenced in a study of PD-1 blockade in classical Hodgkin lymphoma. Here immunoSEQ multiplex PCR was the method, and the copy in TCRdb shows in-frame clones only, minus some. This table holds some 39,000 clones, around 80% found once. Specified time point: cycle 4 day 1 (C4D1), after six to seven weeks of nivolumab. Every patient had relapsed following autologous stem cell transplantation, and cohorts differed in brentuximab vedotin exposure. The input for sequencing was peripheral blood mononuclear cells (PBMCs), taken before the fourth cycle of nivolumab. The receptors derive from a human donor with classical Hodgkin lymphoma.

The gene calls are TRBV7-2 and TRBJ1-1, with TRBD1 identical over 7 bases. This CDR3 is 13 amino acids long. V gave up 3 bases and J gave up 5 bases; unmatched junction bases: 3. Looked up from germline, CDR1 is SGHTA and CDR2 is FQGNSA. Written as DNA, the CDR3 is TGTGCCAGCAGCTTCACACAGGGGACTGAAGCTTTCTTT. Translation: CASSFTQGTEAFF. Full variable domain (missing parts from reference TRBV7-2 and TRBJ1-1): GAGVSQSPSNKVTEKGKDVELRCDPISGHTALYWYRQSLGQGLEFLIYFQGNSAPDKSGLPSDRFSAERTGGSVSTLTIQRTQQEDSAVYLCASSFTQGTEAFFGQGTRLTVV.

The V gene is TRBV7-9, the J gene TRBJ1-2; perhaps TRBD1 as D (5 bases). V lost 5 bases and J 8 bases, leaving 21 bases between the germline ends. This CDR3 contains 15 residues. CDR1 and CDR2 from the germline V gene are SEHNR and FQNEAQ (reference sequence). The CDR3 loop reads CASSTGRNLPGGYTF. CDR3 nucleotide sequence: TGTGCCAGCAGCACAGGACGGAATTTACCCGGCGGCTACACCTTC. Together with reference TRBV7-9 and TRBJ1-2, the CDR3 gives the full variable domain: DTGVSQNPRHKITKRGQNVTFRCDPISEHNRLYWYRQTLGQGPEFLTYFQNEAQLEKSRLLSDRFSAERPKGSFSTLEIQRTEQGDSAMYLCASSTGRNLPGGYTFGSGTRLTVV.

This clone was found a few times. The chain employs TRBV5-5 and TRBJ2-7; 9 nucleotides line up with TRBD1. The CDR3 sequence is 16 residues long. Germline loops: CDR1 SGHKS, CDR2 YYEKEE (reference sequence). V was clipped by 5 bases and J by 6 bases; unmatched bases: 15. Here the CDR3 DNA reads TGTGCCAGCAGTCGTAGAGCGGGGACAGGGTTTGTCGAGCAGTACTTC. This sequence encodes CASSRRAGTGFVEQYF.

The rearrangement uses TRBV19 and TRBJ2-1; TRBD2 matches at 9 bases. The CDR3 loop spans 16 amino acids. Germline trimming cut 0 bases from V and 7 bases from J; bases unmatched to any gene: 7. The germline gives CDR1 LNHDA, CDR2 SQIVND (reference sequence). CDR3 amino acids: CASSIDSGGGANEQFF. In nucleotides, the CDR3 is TGTGCCAGTAGTATAGATAGCGGCGGGGGGGCGAATGAGCAGTTCTTC.

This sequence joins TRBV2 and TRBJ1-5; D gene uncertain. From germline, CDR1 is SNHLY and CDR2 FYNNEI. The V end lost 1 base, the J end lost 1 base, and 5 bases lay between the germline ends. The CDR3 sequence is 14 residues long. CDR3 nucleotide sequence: TGTGCCAGCAGTGAAGGGTGGAGCAATCAGCCCCAGCATTTT. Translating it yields CASSEGWSNQPQHF.

For the CDR3, the DNA is TGTGCCAGCACGGCAGACTACTCTGGAAACACCATATATTTT. Translation: CASTADYSGNTIYF. The chain uses TRBV6-5 and TRBJ1-3; D unresolved. V was pared by 7 bases and J by 0 bases, with 10 bases between. Germline V gives CDR1 MNHEY, CDR2 SVGAGI. The CDR3 has 14 residues.

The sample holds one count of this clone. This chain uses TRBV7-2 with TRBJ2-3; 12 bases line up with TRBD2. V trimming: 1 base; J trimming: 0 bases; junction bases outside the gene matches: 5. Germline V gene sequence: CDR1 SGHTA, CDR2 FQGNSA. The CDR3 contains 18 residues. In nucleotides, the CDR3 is TGTGCCAGCAGCTTAGTCGGACTAGCGGGGATTAGCACAGATACGCAGTATTTT. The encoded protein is CASSLVGLAGISTDTQYF.

CDR3 DNA sequence: TGCGCCAGCAGCTCTACCGGACAGCGGAACACTGAAGCTTTCTTT. Amino acids: CASSSTGQRNTEAFF. This chain uses TRBV5-1 with TRBJ1-1, with a possible D match to TRBD1 (6 bases). CDR3 length equals 15 residues. CDR1 is SGHRS and CDR2 is YFSETQ in the germline V gene. The ends were cut back, 3 bases at V and 1 base at J, with 13 bases in the middle.

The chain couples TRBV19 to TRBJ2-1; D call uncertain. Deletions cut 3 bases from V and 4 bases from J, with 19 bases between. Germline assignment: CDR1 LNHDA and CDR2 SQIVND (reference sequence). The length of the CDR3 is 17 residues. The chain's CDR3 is CASSMAAGQATYNEQFF. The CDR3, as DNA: TGTGCCAGTAGTATGGCTGCCGGTCAGGCGACGTACAATGAGCAGTTCTTC.

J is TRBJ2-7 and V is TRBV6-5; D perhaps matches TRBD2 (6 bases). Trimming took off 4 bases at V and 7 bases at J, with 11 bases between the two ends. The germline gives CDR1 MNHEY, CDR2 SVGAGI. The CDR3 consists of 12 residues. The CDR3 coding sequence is TGTGCCAGCAGTTTCACCGCGGGGGAGCAGTACTTC. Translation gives CASSFTAGEQYF.

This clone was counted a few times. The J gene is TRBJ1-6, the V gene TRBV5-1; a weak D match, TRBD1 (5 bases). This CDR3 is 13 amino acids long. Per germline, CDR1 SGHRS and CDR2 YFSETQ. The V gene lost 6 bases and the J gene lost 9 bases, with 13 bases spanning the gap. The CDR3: CASTEFRGSPLHF. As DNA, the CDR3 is TGCGCCAGCACGGAGTTTAGGGGTTCACCCCTCCACTTT.

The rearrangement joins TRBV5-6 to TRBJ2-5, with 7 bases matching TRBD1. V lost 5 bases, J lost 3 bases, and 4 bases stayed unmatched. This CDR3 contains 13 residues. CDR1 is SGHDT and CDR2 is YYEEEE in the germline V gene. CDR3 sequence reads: CASSGDSEETQYF. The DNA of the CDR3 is TGTGCCAGCAGTGGGGACAGCGAAGAGACCCAGTACTTC.

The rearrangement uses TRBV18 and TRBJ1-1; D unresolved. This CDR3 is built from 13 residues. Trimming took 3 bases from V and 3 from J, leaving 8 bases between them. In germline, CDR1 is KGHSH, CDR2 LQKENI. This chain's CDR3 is CASSPPADTEAFF. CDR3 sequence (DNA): TGTGCCAGCTCACCTCCGGCTGACACTGAAGCTTTCTTT.

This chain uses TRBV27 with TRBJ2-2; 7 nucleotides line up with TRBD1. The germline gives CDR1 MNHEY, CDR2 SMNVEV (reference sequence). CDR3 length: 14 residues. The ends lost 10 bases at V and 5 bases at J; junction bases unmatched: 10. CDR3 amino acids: CATTRQGVTGELFF. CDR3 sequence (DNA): TGTGCCACGACACGACAGGGTGTTACCGGGGAGCTGTTTTTT.

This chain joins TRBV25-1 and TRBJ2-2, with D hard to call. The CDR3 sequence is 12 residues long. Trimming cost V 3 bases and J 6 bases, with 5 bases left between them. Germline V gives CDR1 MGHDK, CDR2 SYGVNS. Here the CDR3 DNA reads TGTGCCAGCAGTGACGACCCCGGGGAGCTGTTTTTT. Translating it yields CASSDDPGELFF.

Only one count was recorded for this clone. The CDR3 DNA reads TGTGCCAGCAGTCTGGGGACCCGGGGTCAGCCCCAGCATTTT. Translating it yields CASSLGTRGQPQHF. V gene TRBV19 combines with J gene TRBJ1-5; possibly TRBD1 for D (5 bases). The germline V gene has CDR1 LNHDA and CDR2 SQIVND (reference sequence). The CDR3 sequence is 14 residues long. V lost 9 bases, J lost 6 bases, and 18 bases lay in between.

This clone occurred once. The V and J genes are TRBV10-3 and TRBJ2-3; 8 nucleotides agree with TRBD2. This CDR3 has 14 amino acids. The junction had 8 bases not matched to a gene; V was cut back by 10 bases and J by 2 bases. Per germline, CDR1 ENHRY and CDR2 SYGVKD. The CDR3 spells CATRDSGDTDTQYF. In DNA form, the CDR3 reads TGTGCCACCCGGGATAGCGGGGACACAGATACGCAGTATTTT.

DNA for the CDR3: TGTGCCAGCAGCGAGGACAGTCCACGCTCTGGAAACACCATATATTTT. Its translation is CASSEDSPRSGNTIYF. The chain links TRBV9 to TRBJ1-3, with a possible D match to TRBD1 (6 bases). Germline CDR1 and CDR2: SGDLS and YYNGEE. This CDR3 contains 16 residues. V was trimmed by 3 bases and J by 0 bases, leaving 13 bases between them.

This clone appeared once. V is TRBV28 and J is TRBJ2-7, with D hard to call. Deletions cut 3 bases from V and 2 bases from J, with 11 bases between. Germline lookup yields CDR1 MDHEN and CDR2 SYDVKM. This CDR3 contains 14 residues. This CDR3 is CASSLARLAYEQYF. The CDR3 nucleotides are TGTGCCAGCAGTTTGGCCAGACTGGCCTACGAGCAGTACTTC.

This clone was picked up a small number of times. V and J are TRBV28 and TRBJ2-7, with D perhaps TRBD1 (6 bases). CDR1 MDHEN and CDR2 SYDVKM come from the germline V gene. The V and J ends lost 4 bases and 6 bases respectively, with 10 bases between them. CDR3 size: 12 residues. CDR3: CASSSYRVEQYF. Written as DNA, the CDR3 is TGTGCCAGCAGTTCCTACAGGGTCGAGCAGTACTTC.

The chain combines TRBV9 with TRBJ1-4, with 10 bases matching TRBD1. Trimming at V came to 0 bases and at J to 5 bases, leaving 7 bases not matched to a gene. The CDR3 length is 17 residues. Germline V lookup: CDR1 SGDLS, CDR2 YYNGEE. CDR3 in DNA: TGTGCCAGCAGCGTAGAAGGATGGACAGGGGGGAATGAAAAACTGTTTTTT. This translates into CASSVEGWTGGNEKLFF. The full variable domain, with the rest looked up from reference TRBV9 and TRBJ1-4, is DSGVTQTPKHLITATGQRVTLRCSPRSGDLSVYWYQQSLDQGLQFLIQYYNGEERAKGNILERFSAQQFPDLHSELNLSSLELGDSALYFCASSVEGWTGGNEKLFFGSGTQLSVL.